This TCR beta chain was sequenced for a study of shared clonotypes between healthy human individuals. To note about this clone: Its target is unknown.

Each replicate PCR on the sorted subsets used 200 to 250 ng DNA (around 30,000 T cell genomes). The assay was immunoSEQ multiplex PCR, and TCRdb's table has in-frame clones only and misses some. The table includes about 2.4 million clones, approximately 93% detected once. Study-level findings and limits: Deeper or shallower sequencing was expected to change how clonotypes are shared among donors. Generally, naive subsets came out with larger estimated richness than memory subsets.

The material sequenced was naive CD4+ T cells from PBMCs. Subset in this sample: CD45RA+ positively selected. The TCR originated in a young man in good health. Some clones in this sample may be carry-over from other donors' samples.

CDR3 in amino acids: CASSPDRVYEQFF. The DNA for the CDR3 is TGTGCCAGCAGCCCGGACAGGGTCTATGAGCAGTTCTTC. The chain uses TRBV11-1 and TRBJ2-1; TRBD1 agrees at 8 bases. This CDR3 has 13 amino acids. With 5 bases clipped from V and 8 bases from J, the junction kept 5 bases outside the gene matches. The germline V gene encodes CDR1 SGHAT and CDR2 FQDESV (reference sequence).